This T cell receptor beta chain came from a study of blood T cell repertoires in COVID-19 (dated by TCRdb to about 2020). Context from the whole study: Collaborator samples came from the United States, Italy and Spain and covered acute and convalescent phases of COVID-19. A freely available public database, intended as a resource for researchers studying the immune response to SARS-CoV-2, is where the repertoires were released. Samples came from the ongoing ImmuneRACE study (first 160 participants) plus 1,254 subjects from 6 global collaborators. Deeply sampled blood TCRbeta repertoires from subjects exposed to, actively infected with, or recovered from COVID-19 were included in the dataset. The prospective study material was composed of cDNA or gDNA derived from T cells, B-cell-depleted T cells, or PBMCs. A de-identified subject ID, COVID-19 status, age in years and sex were almost always included in the sample metadata. Where available, HLA class I and class II types were taken from metadata supplied by the sample provider and were not determined by assay-based typing.

TCRbeta CDR3 regions were amplified from genomic DNA by means of the immunoSEQ Assay, a bias-controlled multiplex PCR. Concerning the study's data processing: The number of nucleated cells in each sample was estimated by amplification of reference gene primers within the assay. Sequence reads were collapsed and filtered to measure the absolute abundance of every unique TCRbeta CDR3 rearrangement. For each sample, productive Simpson clonality was calculated by taking the square root of Simpson's diversity index across productive rearrangements. Here the immuneACCESS table is served through TCRdb, limited to in-frame sequences with V and J called. Missing clones are a known gap in these copies; in checked studies unresolved V genes cover under half, and the rest lacks a known reason. Clone size and the V and J calls come from that table; the DNA yielded D and trimming. The sample table shows roughly 200,000 clones, and roughly 88% are seen once. The ten largest clones represent around 5.9% of the sample.

Another Seattle source contributed samples from volunteer blood donors who had recovered from COVID-19. Whole blood was collected in K2EDTA tubes by collaborating institutions according to the institutions' own protocols. For TCRbeta analysis, collaborators shipped samples as frozen whole blood, isolated PBMCs, or DNA extracted from either of those sample types. Trimming removed 8 bases from V and 4 bases from J, leaving 15 bases between the germline ends. The CDR3 runs 15 amino acids, cysteine and phenylalanine included. Just CDR3 DNA is preserved here, 45 bases in frame from base 1. Based on the germline V gene (reference sequence), the CDR1 and CDR2 sequences are LNHDA and SQIVND. What the work shows at the level of the full study, not this receptor alone: The amount of clinical and demographic metadata varied by source and participant and was provided uncurated.

Regarding this clone: What antigen it recognizes has not been identified. Qualities for individual bases were not recorded, and no much larger clone is one base off.

This TCR derives from a woman in her forties who had recovered from COVID-19. Material for sequencing was peripheral blood. The rearranged chain carries TRBV19 and TRBJ2-6; TRBD2 is a weak D gene call, 6 bases matching. The CDR3 has the sequence CASLYRGSGANVLTF. The bases are TGTGCCAGTCTGTACCGGGGGAGCGGGGCCAACGTCCTGACTTTC.